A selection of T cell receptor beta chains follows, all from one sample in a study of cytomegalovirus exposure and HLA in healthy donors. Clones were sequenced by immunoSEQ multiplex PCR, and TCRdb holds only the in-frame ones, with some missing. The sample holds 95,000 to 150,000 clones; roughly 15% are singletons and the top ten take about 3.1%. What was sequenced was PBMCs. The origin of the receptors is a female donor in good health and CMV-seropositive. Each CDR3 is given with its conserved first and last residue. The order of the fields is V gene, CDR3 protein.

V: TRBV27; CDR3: CASSSILAKNIQYF
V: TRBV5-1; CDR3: CASSLDRPYEQYF
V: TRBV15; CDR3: CATSRALNRGSTDTQYF
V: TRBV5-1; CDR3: CASSPSDPGGAGELFF
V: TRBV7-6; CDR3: CASSLEDRAYEQYF
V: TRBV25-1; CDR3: CASSDLGSGGEKLFF
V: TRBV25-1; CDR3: CASSESLSVTGELFF
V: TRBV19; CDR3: CASLPRLRASYNEQFF
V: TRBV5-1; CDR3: CASSFTGGGEGYTF
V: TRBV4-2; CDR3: CASSHTAGGSAWELFF
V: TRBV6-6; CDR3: CASSYYASGVLYEQYF